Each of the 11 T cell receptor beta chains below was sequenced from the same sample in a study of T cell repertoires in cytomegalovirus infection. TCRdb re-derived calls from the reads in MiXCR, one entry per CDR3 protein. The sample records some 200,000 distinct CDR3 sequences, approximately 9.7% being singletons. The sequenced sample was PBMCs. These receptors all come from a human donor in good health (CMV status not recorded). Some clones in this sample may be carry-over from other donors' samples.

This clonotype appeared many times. CDR3 coding DNA: TGTGCCAGCAGACCGGACAGGGGGCGAAAACACTATGGCTACACCTTC. Encoded protein: CASRPDRGRKHYGYTF. The gene calls are TRBV7-9 and TRBJ1-2; 11 bases map to TRBD1. Germline loops: CDR1 SEHNR, CDR2 FQNEAQ (reference sequence). V dropped 6 bases and J dropped 3; count of bases not matched to a gene: 9. The CDR3 length is 16 residues.

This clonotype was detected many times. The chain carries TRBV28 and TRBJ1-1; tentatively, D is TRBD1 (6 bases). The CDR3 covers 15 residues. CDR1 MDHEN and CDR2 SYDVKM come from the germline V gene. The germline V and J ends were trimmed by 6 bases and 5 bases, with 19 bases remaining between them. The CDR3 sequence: CASSSLRGLGTEAFF. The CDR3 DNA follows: TGTGCCAGCAGCTCTCTACGGGGGCTTGGAACTGAAGCTTTCTTT.

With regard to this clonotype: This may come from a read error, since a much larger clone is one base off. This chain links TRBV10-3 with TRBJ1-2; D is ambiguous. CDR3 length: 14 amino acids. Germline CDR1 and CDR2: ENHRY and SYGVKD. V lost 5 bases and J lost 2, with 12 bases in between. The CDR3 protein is CAISLSGNNYGYTF. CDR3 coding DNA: TGTGCCATCAGTTTGTCGGGGAACAACTATGGCTACACCTTC.

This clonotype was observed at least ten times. In DNA, the CDR3 is TGTGCCAGCAGTTTTAAGGGATTGGGCGGCGATACGCAGTATTTT. The encoded protein is CASSFKGLGGDTQYF. This rearrangement joins TRBV28 to TRBJ2-3; D remains unclear. The CDR3 has 15 amino acids. The germline V gene encodes CDR1 MDHEN and CDR2 SYDVKM. The V end lost 3 bases, the J end lost 6 bases, and 16 bases lay between the germline ends.

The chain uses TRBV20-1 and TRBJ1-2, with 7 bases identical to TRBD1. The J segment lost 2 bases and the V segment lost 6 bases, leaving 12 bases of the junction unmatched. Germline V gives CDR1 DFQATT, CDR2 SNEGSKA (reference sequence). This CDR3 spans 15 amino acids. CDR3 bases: TGCAGTGCGCGGTTACCGACAGGGCTCAACTATGGCTACACCTTC. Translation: CSARLPTGLNYGYTF.

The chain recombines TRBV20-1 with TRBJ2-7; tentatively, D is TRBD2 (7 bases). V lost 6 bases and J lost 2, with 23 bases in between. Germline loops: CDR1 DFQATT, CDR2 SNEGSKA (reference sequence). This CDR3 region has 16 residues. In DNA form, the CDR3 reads TGCAGTGCCACGGACCGGGACTATCAGGGGCCCTACGAGCAGTACTTC. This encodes CSATDRDYQGPYEQYF.

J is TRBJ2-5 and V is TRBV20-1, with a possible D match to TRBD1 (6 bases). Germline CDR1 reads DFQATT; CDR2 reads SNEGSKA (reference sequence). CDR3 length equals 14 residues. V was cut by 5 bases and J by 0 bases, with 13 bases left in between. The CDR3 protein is CSALRQAYQETQYF. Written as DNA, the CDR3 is TGCAGTGCTCTTAGACAGGCATACCAAGAGACCCAGTACTTC.

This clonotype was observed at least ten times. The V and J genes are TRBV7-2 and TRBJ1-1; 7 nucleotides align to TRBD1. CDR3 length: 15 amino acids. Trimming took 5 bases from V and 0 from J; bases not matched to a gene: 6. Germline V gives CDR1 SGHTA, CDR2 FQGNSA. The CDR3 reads CASSANRGLNTEAFF. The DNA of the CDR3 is TGTGCCAGCAGCGCAAACAGGGGTCTGAACACTGAAGCTTTCTTT.

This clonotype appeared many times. Here the CDR3 DNA reads TGTGCCAGCAACCGGGCGGGATGGGAGCAGTTCTTC. It encodes CASNRAGWEQFF. The rearrangement links TRBV2 to TRBJ2-1; a weak D match, TRBD2 (6 bases). The CDR3 spans 12 residues. Germline CDR1 reads SNHLY; CDR2 reads FYNNEI. The V gene lost 7 bases and the J gene lost 10 bases, with 14 bases spanning the gap.

The CDR3 here is CSARDSPGGGRGSPLHF. Here the CDR3 DNA reads TGCAGTGCTAGAGACTCCCCAGGGGGGGGTAGGGGTTCACCCCTCCACTTT. The V call is TRBV20-1, the J call TRBJ1-6, with 7 bases matching TRBD1. The ends lost 0 bases at V and 9 bases at J; junction bases unmatched: 14. CDR3 size: 17 residues. CDR1 and CDR2 (germline): DFQATT, SNEGSKA (reference sequence).

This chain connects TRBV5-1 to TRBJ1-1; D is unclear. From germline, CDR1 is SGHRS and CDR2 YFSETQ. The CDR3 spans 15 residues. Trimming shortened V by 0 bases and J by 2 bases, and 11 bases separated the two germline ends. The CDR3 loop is CASSLVGLRNTEAFF. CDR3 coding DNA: TGCGCCAGCAGCTTGGTAGGTCTTCGTAACACTGAAGCTTTCTTT.